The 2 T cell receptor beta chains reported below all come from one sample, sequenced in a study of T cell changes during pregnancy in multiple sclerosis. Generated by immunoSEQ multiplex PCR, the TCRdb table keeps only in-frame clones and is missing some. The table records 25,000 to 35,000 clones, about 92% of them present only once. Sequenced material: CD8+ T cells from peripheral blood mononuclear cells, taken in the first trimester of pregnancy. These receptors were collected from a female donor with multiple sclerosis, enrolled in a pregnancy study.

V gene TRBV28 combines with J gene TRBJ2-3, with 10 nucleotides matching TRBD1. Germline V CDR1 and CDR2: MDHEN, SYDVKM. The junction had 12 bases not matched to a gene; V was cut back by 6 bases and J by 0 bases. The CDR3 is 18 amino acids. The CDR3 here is CASSGTGVLLISTDTQYF. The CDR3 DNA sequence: TGTGCCAGCAGCGGGACAGGGGTCCTTCTAATTAGCACAGATACGCAGTATTTT.

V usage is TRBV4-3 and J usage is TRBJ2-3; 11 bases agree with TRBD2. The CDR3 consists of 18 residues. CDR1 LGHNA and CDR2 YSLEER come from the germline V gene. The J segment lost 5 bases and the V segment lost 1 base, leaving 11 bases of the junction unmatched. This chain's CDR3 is CASSQVGTSGSWGDTQYF. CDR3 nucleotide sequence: TGCGCCAGCAGCCAAGTCGGTACTAGCGGGAGTTGGGGAGATACGCAGTATTTT.